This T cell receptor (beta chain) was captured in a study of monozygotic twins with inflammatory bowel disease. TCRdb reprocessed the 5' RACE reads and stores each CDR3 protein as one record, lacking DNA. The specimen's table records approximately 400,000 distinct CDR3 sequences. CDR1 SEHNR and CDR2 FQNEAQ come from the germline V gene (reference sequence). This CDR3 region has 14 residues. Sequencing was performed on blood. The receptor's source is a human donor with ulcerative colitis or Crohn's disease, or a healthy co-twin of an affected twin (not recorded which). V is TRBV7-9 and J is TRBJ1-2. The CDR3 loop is CASSLEGKAGGYTF.